This record covers a single T cell receptor beta chain. What it recognizes is unknown. The data were taken from a study of blood T cells in healthy people across ages. Then a second PCR, running roughly 6 to 11 cycles, was carried out with a sample-barcoded 5' primer and a J-beta primer mix. Each TCR beta cDNA got a 12-nucleotide random molecular identifier. TCRdb re-called the 5' RACE reads through MiXCR, storing one row per CDR3 protein. The sample yields over 500,000 distinct CDR3 sequences, roughly a quarter seen once. General study results and limits: TCR beta diversity was tightly associated with the proportion of naive T cells. From one million sequenced T cells, diversity estimates were lower bounds.

Germline assignment: CDR1 KGHSH and CDR2 LQKENI. Unmatched junction bases numbered 8, after V lost 3 bases and J lost 8 bases. The length of the CDR3 is 15 residues. This sample was shared with a second study, whose subject was T cells of mothers and their children. This second study says: Mother-child pairs who were related displayed a slightly higher overlap than unrelated pairs, a difference that was non-significant.

Sequencing was carried out using blood. The clonotype comes from a boy aged 2 to 10 in good health. The chain uses TRBV18 and TRBJ1-4; 8 bases fit TRBD1. This CDR3 is CASSPLDRVAEKLFF. As DNA, the CDR3 is TGTGCCAGCTCACCCCTGGACAGGGTGGCCGAAAAACTGTTTTTT.